Below, one TCR beta chain is given with its context. Its target is not known. The sample is drawn from a study of multiple sclerosis patients with progressive multifocal leukoencephalopathy. Study-level points and caveats: PML-onset expanded TRB clones were detectable before and during natalizumab therapy.

Indicated time point: time of PML onset. Assay used: immunoSEQ multiplex PCR; TCRdb lists only in-frame clones, some missing. Among more than 30,000 clones listed, about nine tenths were seen once. CDR1 is SGHTA, CDR2 FQGNSA, per germline. This CDR3 is built from 12 residues. Trimming took 5 bases from V and 8 from J, leaving 12 bases between them. Material: PBMCs, obtained from a patient treated with natalizumab. This TCR came from a woman aged 40 to 50 with progressive multifocal leukoencephalopathy. This chain joins TRBV7-2 and TRBJ1-1; TRBD1 might be the D (5 bases). The CDR3 nucleotides read TGTGCCAGCAGCCTGGGGGTGGGAGAAGCTTTCTTT. It codes for CASSLGVGEAFF.